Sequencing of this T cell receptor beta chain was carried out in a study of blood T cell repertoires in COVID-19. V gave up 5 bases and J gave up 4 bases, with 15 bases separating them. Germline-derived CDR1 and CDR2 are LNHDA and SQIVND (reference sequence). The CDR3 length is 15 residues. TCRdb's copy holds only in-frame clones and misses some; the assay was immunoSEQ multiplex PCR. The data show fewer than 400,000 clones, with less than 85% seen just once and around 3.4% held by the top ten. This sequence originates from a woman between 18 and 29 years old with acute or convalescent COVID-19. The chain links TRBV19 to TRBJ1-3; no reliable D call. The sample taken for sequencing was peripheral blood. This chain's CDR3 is CASSRMASSGNTIYF. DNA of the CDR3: TGTGCCAGTAGTCGGATGGCCTCTAGCGGAAACACCATATATTTT.